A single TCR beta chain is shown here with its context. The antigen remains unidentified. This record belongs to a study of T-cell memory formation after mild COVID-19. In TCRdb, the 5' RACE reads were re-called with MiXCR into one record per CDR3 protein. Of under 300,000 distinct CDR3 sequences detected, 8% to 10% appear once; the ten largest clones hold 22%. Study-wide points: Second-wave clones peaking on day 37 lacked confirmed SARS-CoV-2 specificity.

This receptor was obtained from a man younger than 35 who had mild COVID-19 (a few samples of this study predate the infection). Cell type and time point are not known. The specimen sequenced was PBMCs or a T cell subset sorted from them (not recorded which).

The CDR3 sequence: CASEGGNGQPQHF. CDR3 DNA: TGTGCCAGTGAGGGGGGGAACGGGCAGCCCCAGCATTTT. V gene TRBV10-3 combines with J gene TRBJ1-5; D might be TRBD1 (6 bases). CDR3 length: 13 amino acids. The V gene lost 10 bases and the J gene lost 7 bases, with 17 bases spanning the gap. Germline lookup yields CDR1 ENHRY and CDR2 SYGVKD.